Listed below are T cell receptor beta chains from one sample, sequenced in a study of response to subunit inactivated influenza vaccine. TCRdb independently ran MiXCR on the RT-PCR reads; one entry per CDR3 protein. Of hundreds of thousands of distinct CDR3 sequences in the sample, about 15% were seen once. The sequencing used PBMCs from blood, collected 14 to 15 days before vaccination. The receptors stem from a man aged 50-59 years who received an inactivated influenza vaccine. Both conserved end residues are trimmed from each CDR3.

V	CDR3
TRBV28	ASTRRGQTNSPLH
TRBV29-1	SVVSAFYNEQF
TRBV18	ASSPGSSDRLHGYT
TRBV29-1	SAGWVGELF
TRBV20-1	SARTNSYNEQF
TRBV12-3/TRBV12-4	ASSLREWNSPLH
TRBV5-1	ASSPPGSRETQY
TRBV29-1	SVAKGQITSYEQY
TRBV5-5	ASSLAGRADNEQF
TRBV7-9	ASSRTSGSLWYNDQF
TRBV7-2	ASSPYRAYNSPLH
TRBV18	ASSPTGQPKETQY
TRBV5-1	ASSTGQGLEQY
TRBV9	ASTPSGRMDTQY
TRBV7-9	ASSLNGGDYNEQF
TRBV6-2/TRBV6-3	ASSYSVRAHTEAF
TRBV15	ATSGGVTSGDLKTQY
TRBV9	ASSPYATFQETQY
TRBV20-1	SAQIVHEQY
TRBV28	ASSFPGGYNEQF
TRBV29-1	SVEARGSGRNEQF
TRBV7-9	ASSLRGQGGNIQY
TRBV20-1	SARDPRDSYGYT
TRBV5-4	ASSWGRTPGEQY
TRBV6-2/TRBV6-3	ASSYPTSGGPYNEQF
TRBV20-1	SARGSGGPNTGELF
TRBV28	ASSPGYGRGLAAWTDTQY
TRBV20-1	SASVEGPQH
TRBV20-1	SARSKQDTQY
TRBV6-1	ASSEAGGAF
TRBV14	ASSQNIAGGRNEQF
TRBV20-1	SARDLLPETQY
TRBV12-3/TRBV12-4	ASSFGQVTNTEAF
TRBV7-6	ASSLAAGRRYTEAF
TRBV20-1	SARVTEAF
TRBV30	AWSPLPGTAF
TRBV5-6	ASSRDRPGEKLF
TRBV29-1	SVEKFGGNYGYT
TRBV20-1	SATENSNQPQH
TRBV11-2	ASSFSQGFEQY
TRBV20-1	SAEGDNNSPLH
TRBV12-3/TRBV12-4	ASSFFLDSRREQY
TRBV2	ASLPSIMTEAF
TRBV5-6	ASRYGTGRYEQY
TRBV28	ASSLSAGVQSNYGYT
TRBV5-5	ASRQTGNSYNSPLH
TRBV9	ASNPGGAKFSFSTDTQY
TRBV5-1	ASRDPSVYEQY